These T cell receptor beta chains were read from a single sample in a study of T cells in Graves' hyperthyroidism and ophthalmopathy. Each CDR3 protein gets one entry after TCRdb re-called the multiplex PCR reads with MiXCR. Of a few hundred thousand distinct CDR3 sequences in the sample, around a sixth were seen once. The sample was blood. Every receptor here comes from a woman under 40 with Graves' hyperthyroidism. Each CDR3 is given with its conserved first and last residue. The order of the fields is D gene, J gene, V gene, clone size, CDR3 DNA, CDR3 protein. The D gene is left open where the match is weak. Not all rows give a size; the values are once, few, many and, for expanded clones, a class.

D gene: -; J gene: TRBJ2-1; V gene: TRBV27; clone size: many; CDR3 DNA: TGTGCCAGCAGTTTTGGCGGCCCAAGCCCGGGGTATGAGCAGTTCTTC; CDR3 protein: CASSFGGPSPGYEQFF
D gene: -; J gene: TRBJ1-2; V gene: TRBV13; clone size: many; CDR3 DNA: TGTGCCAGCAGCTCGGATGGCGGGAATGGCTACACCTTC; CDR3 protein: CASSSDGGNGYTF
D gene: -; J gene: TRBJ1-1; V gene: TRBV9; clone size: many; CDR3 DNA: TGTGCCAGCAGCGTGGCACCATTGAACACTGAAGCTTTCTTT; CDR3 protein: CASSVAPLNTEAFF
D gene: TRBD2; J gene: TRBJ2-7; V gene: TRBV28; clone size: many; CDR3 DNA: TGTGCCAGCAGGACTAGCGGGAACGAGCAGTACTTC; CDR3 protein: CASRTSGNEQYF
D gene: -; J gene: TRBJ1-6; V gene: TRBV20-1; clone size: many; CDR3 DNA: TGCAGTGCTAGAAACGGGACTGTCTATAATTCACCCCTCCACTTT; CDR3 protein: CSARNGTVYNSPLHF
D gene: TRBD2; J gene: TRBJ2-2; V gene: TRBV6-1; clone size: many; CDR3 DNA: TGTGCCAGCACCCTCGGACCGGGACTAGCGACTACCGGGGAGCTGTTTTTT; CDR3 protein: CASTLGPGLATTGELFF
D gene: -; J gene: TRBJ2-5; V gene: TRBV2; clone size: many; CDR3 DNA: TGTGCCAGCAGTGATGCGGGGCCCGGGGCAGAGACCCAGTACTTC; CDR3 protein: CASSDAGPGAETQYF
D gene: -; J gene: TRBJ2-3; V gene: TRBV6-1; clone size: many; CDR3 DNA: TGTGCCAGCAGCGTCGTTTTTGGAACTAGCACAGATACGCAGTATTTT; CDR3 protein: CASSVVFGTSTDTQYF
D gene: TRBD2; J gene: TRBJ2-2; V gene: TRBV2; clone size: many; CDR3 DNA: TGTGCCAGCAGAACAATAGCGGGAGGGACCGGGGAGCTGTTTTTT; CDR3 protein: CASRTIAGGTGELFF
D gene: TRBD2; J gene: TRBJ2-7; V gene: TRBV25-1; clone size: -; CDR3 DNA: TGTGCCAGCAGTGATACTAGCGGGAGTGTTTACGAGCAGTACTTC; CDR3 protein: CASSDTSGSVYEQYF
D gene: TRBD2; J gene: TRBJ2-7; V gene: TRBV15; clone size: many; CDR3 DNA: TGTGCCACCAGCAGAGTCACTAGCGGGAACCACGAGCAGTACTTC; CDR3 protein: CATSRVTSGNHEQYF
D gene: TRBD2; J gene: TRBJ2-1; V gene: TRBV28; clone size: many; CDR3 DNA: TGTGCCAGCAGTCCCTTACAACCGACTAGCGGCAGAGGGGATGAGCAGTTCTTC; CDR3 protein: CASSPLQPTSGRGDEQFF
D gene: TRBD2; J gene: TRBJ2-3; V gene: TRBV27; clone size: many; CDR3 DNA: TGTGCCAGCAGTTCCCTACTAGCGGGGCGGGGTGATACAGATACGCAGTATTTT; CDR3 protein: CASSSLLAGRGDTDTQYF
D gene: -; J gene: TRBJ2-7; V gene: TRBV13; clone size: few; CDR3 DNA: TGTGCCAGCAGCTTAAGCTCATCTGGGTACCCCTACGAGCAGTACTTC; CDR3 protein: CASSLSSSGYPYEQYF
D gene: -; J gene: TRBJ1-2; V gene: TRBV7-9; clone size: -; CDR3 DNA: TGTGCCAGCAGCCTCATAAACCTCGTTGGCTACACCTTC; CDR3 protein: CASSLINLVGYTF
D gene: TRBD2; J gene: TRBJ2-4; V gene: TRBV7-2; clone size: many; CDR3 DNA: TGTGCCAGCAGCTTTACTAGCGGAAACATTCAGTACTTC; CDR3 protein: CASSFTSGNIQYF
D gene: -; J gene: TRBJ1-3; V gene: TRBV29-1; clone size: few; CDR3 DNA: TGCAGCGTTGAAGCATATTTACCTGGAAACACCATATATTTT; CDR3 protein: CSVEAYLPGNTIYF
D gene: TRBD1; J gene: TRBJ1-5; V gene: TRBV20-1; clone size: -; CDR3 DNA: TGCAGTGCTAGTTCCACCGGGACAGGAGGCAATCAGCCCCAGCATTTT; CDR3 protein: CSASSTGTGGNQPQHF
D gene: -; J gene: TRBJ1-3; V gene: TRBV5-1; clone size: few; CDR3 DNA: TGCGCCAGCAGCTTCAGAGAAGCTGGAAACACCATATATTTT; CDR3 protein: CASSFREAGNTIYF
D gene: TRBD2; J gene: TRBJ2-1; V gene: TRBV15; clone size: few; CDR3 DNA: TGTGCCACCAGCGGGGCTAGCGGGGGCTACAATGAGCAGTTCTTC; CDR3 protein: CATSGASGGYNEQFF
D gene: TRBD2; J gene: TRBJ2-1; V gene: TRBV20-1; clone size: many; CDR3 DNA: TGCAGTGCCGCGGGGGGGACTAGCGGGAAGTCCTACAATGAGCAGTTCTTC; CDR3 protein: CSAAGGTSGKSYNEQFF
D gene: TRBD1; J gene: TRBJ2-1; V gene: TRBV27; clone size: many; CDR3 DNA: TGTGCCAGCAGTTGGACTCACAGGGGGTACAATGAGCAGTTCTTC; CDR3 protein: CASSWTHRGYNEQFF
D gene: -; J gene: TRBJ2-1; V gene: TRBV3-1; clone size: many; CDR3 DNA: TGTGCCAGCAGCCAATCCGGGTCCCTGGGTTCCAATGAGCAGTTCTTC; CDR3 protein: CASSQSGSLGSNEQFF
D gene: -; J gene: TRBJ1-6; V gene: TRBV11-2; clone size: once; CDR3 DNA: TGTGCCAGCAGCTTATCTTTGAATAATTCACCCCTCCACTTT; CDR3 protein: CASSLSLNNSPLHF
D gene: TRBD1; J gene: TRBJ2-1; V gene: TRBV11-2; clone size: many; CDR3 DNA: TGTGCCAGCAGCCCCCAAACAGGGGTCTACAATGAGCAGTTCTTC; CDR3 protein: CASSPQTGVYNEQFF
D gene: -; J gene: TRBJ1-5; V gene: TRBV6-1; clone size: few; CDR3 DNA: TGTGCCAGCAGTGAAGTGGGTTCCCATCAGCCCCAGCATTTT; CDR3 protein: CASSEVGSHQPQHF
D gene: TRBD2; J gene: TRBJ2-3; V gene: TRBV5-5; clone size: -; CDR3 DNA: TGTGCCAGCAGCTTTGTTTGGGGGGGGAGCAGCACAGATACGCAGTATTTT; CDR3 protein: CASSFVWGGSSTDTQYF
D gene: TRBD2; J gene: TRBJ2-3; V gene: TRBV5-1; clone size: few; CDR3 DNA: TGCGCCAGCGGGGAGGGGAGCACAGATACGCAGTATTTT; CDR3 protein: CASGEGSTDTQYF
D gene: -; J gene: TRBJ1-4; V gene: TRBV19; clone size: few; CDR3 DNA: TGTGCCAGTAGTCTCCAGGACTCTAATGAAAAACTGTTTTTT; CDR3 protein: CASSLQDSNEKLFF
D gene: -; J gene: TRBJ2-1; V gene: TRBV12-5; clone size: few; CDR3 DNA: TGTGCTAGTGGTTTGGGGAATTCCCCCCCCCACAATGAGCAGTTCTTC; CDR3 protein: CASGLGNSPPHNEQFF
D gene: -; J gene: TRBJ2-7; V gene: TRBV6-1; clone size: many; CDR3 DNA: TGTGCCAGCAGTCCAATCCCGGGACAGCGGGGGCCCCAATCGGGCGAGCAGTACTTC; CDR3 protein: CASSPIPGQRGPQSGEQYF
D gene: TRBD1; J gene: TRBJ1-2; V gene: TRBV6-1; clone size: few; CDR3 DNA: TGTGCCAGCAGTGTAGGGGGCGGCTATGGCTACACCTTC; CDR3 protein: CASSVGGGYGYTF
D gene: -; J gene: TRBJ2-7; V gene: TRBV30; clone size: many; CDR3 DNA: TGTGCCTGGAGTAAACAGGGTCTCTACGAGCAGTACTTC; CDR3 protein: CAWSKQGLYEQYF
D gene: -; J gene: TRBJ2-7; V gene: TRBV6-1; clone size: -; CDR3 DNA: TGTGCCAGCAGACTACAGGGGGGGGGCTACTACGAGCAGTACTTC; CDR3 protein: CASRLQGGGYYEQYF
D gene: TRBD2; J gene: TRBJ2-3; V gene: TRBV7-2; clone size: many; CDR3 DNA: TGTGCCAGCAGCTTAAGAGCGGGAGGCGGGCGGACGCAGTATTTT; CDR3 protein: CASSLRAGGGRTQYF
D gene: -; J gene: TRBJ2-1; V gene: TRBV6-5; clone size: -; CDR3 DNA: TGTGCCAGCAGTTTAGCAGGGGCCCCCGGAAATGAGCAGTTCTTC; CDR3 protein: CASSLAGAPGNEQFF
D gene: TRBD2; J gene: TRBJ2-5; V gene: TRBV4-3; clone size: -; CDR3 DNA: TGCGCCAGCAGGGACAGCGGGAGTGGAGAGACCCAGTACTTC; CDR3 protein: CASRDSGSGETQYF
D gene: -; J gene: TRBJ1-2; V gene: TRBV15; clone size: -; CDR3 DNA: TGTGCCACCAGCAGAGAATCGGGCTCTAACTATGGCTACACCTTC; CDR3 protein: CATSRESGSNYGYTF
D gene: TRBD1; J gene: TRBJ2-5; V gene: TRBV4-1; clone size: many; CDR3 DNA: TGCGCCAGCAGCCAACTACAGGGGCATTTGGAGACCCAGTACTTC; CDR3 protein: CASSQLQGHLETQYF
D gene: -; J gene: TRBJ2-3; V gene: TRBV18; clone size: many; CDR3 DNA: TGTGCCAGCTCACCACCGGCCGACAGGGATACGCAGTATTTT; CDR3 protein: CASSPPADRDTQYF
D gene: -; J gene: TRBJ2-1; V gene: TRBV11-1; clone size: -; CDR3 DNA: TGTGCCAGCAGCTTCGGCTCCTACAATGAGCTGTTCTTC; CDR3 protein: CASSFGSYNELFF
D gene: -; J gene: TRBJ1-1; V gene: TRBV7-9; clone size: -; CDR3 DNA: TGTGCCAGCAGCCCCAGATGGGGGGGAATGAACACTGAAGCTTTCTTT; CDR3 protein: CASSPRWGGMNTEAFF
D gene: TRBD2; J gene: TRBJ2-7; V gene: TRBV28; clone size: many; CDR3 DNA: TGTGCTAATAAGCGGGAGGGCTCCTACGAGCAGTACTTC; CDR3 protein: CANKREGSYEQYF
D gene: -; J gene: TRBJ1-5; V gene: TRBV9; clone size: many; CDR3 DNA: TGTGCCAGCAGCGTAAACGCGGATAGCAATCAGCCCCAGCATTTT; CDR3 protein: CASSVNADSNQPQHF
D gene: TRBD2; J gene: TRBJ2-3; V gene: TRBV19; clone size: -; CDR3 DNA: TGTGCCAGTGGATTAGCGGGAGCTAAGACGGATACGCAGTATTTT; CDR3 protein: CASGLAGAKTDTQYF